The next 27 T cell receptor beta chains were all read from a single sample in a study of blood T cell repertoires in COVID-19. The method was immunoSEQ multiplex PCR; TCRdb's version includes in-frame clones alone and lacks a portion of them. There are about 250,000 clones in the sample; 85% to 90% occur only once, and under 1.5% lies in the top ten. Source material: peripheral blood. The receptors originated from a man older than 75 with acute or convalescent COVID-19.

The chain carries TRBV7-2 and TRBJ2-7, with D uncertain. Looked up from germline, CDR1 is SGHTA and CDR2 is FQGNSA. Trimming stripped 3 bases from V and 5 bases from J, with 8 bases between. CDR3 size: 12 residues. The DNA for the CDR3 is TGTGCCAGCAGCTTCGAGGTCCACGAGCAGTACTTC. As protein: CASSFEVHEQYF.

The gene calls are TRBV7-8 and TRBJ2-3; possible D gene TRBD2, 5 bases. V was clipped by 3 bases and J by 1 base, with 5 bases between them. The CDR3 has 13 amino acids. The germline gives CDR1 SGHVS, CDR2 FQNEAQ. CDR3 amino acids: CASSLGGTDTQYF. The CDR3 nucleotides are TGTGCCAGCAGCTTGGGAGGCACAGATACGCAGTATTTT. The whole variable domain, remainder taken from reference TRBV7-8 and TRBJ2-3, is GAGVSQSPRYKVAKRGQDVALRCDPISGHVSLFWYQQALGQGPEFLTYFQNEAQLDKSGLPSDRFFAERPEGSVSTLKIQRTQQEDSAVYLCASSLGGTDTQYFGPGTRLTVL.

The CDR3 reads CASSRDTSYEQYF. The CDR3 nucleotides are TGTGCCAGCAGCCGGGACACATCTTACGAGCAGTACTTC. V is TRBV7-9 and J is TRBJ2-7; D perhaps matches TRBD1 (6 bases). The CDR3 sequence is 13 residues long. CDR1 and CDR2 (germline): SEHNR, FQNEAQ (reference sequence). Trimming took off 5 bases at V and 4 bases at J, with 12 bases between the two ends.

This clone appeared a few times. The chain links TRBV7-8 to TRBJ2-7, with 9 bases matching TRBD2. Germline loops: CDR1 SGHVS, CDR2 FQNEAQ. With 5 bases clipped from V and 7 bases from J, the junction kept 15 bases outside the gene matches. The CDR3 length is 16 residues. CDR3 coding DNA: TGTGCCAGCAGCCCCGGAAAGGGGACTAGCAACGCTGAGCAGTACTTC. This sequence encodes CASSPGKGTSNAEQYF.

The table lists this clone with a few counts. The J gene is TRBJ1-1, the V gene TRBV2, with D possibly TRBD1 on 6 matching bases. The germline CDR1 and CDR2 sequences are SNHLY and FYNNEI. The CDR3 is made up of 13 amino acids. V lost 3 bases and J 4 bases, leaving 9 bases between the germline ends. CDR3 bases: TGTGCCAGCAGTGACTCCAGGGGCACTGAAGCTTTCTTT. This gives the protein CASSDSRGTEAFF.

This clone has just a few counts. V is TRBV6-4 and J is TRBJ1-2, with D possibly being TRBD1 (5 bases). The germline gives CDR1 MRHNA, CDR2 SNTAGT. V lost 4 bases and J 4 bases, leaving 10 bases between the germline ends. This CDR3 is 13 amino acids long. CDR3 residues: CASSAAGGYGYTF. The CDR3 nucleotides are TGTGCCAGCAGTGCCGCGGGGGGCTATGGCTACACCTTC.

The CDR3 sequence is CSSSGGIGDEKLFF. DNA for the CDR3: TGCAGCTCCTCGGGTGGGATAGGGGATGAAAAACTGTTTTTT. The chain has TRBV29-1 and TRBJ1-4, with D tentatively TRBD1 (5 bases). V was clipped by 8 bases and J by 6 bases, with 19 bases between them. This CDR3 spans 14 amino acids. Germline V gives CDR1 SQVTM, CDR2 ANQGSEA.

This chain links TRBV6-2 or TRBV6-3 with TRBJ2-1; D gene uncertain. V was cut by 0 bases and J by 3 bases, with 6 bases left in between. The CDR3 spans 14 residues. The V gene's germline CDR1 is MNHEY and CDR2 SVGEGT. In DNA form, the CDR3 reads TGTGCCAGCAGTTACTCGCGAGTCTACAATGAGCAGTTCTTC. This encodes CASSYSRVYNEQFF.

This chain's CDR3 is CASSGGQPSSYNSPLHF. The CDR3 DNA is TGTGCCAGCAGTGGGGGACAGCCGAGCTCCTATAATTCACCCCTCCACTTT. The V gene is TRBV6-1, the J gene TRBJ1-6, with 7 bases matching TRBD1. The V gene's germline CDR1 is MNHNS and CDR2 SASEGT. Trimming removed 4 bases from V and 0 bases from J; junction bases left unmatched: 6. The CDR3 sequence is 17 residues long.

The CDR3 DNA is TGTGCCACCAGGGGACAGAGTTATGGCTACACCTTC. Protein product: CATRGQSYGYTF. The chain is built from TRBV24-1 and TRBJ1-2, with 7 bases lining up with TRBD1. CDR1 and CDR2 from the germline V gene are KGHDR and SFDVKD. J gave up 5 bases and V 7 bases, and 3 bases lay outside the gene matches. The CDR3 runs to 12 residues.

This clone was seen just once. J is TRBJ2-3 and V is TRBV24-1; no clear D. V lost 5 bases to trimming and J lost 0 bases, with 17 bases between them. The CDR3 sequence is 17 residues long. The V gene's germline CDR1 is KGHDR and CDR2 SFDVKD. The CDR3 DNA reads as TGTGCCACCAGTGCCAAGATCTCCCCGGGTAGCACAGATACGCAGTATTTT. Amino acids: CATSAKISPGSTDTQYF.

The chain carries TRBV5-1 and TRBJ2-3; 9 positions agree with TRBD2. CDR1 is SGHRS, CDR2 YFSETQ, per germline. With V trimmed by 6 bases and J by 4 bases, 6 bases remained unmatched. The CDR3 consists of 14 residues. The CDR3 sequence is CASKQASGADTQYF. CDR3 bases: TGCGCCAGCAAACAGGCTAGCGGGGCAGATACGCAGTATTTT. Variable domain in full (rest from reference TRBV5-1 and TRBJ2-3): KAGVTQTPRYLIKTRGQQVTLSCSPISGHRSVSWYQQTPGQGLQFLFEYFSETQRNKGNFPGRFSGRQFSNSRSEMNVSTLELGDSALYLCASKQASGADTQYFGPGTRLTVL.

The chain has TRBV7-9 and TRBJ2-5, with TRBD1 matching over 8 bases. CDR3 size: 15 residues. The germline CDR1 and CDR2 sequences are SEHNR and FQNEAQ (reference sequence). With 0 bases clipped from V and 4 bases from J, the junction kept 4 bases outside the gene matches. This chain's CDR3 is CASSLALQGGETQYF. DNA of the CDR3: TGTGCCAGCAGCTTAGCGTTACAGGGGGGAGAGACCCAGTACTTC.

The genes are TRBV12-5 and TRBJ2-5; 8 bases are shared with TRBD2. Per the germline V gene, CDR1 is LGHNT and CDR2 is FRNRAP. This CDR3 comprises 14 residues. J lost 5 bases, V lost 6 bases, and 8 bases had no gene match. The CDR3 protein is CASGASGQLETQYF. CDR3 DNA: TGTGCTAGTGGGGCTAGCGGGCAGTTGGAGACCCAGTACTTC.

The chain uses TRBV14 and TRBJ2-3; a weak D match, TRBD2 (5 bases). The CDR3 has 13 residues. Trimming left V 4 bases short and J 7 bases short, with 12 bases between. CDR1 SGHDN and CDR2 FVKESK come from the germline V gene. DNA for the CDR3: TGTGCCAGCAGCCCCGGGGAACCTCATACGCAGTATTTT. This encodes CASSPGEPHTQYF. The full variable domain, rest sourced from reference TRBV14 and TRBJ2-3, is EAGVTQFPSHSVIEKGQTVTLRCDPISGHDNLYWYRRVMGKEIKFLLHFVKESKQDESGMPNNRFLAERTGGTYSTLKVQPAELEDSGVYFCASSPGEPHTQYFGPGTRLTVL.

The chain is built from TRBV7-3 and TRBJ2-2, with 10 nucleotides matching TRBD2. This CDR3 comprises 18 residues. J was trimmed by 2 bases and V by 11 bases; bases with no gene match: 17. CDR1 SGHTA and CDR2 FQGTGA come from the germline V gene. CDR3 in amino acids: CASMDRTSGNINTGELFF. DNA of the CDR3: TGTGCCTCAATGGATCGTACTAGCGGGAATATAAACACCGGGGAGCTGTTTTTT.

This chain connects TRBV6-5 to TRBJ1-1; possibly TRBD1 for D (6 bases). The CDR3 extends over 14 amino acids. Germline V gives CDR1 MNHEY, CDR2 SVGAGI. V was pared by 5 bases and J by 1 base, with 11 bases between. The CDR3 nucleotides are TGTGCCAGCAGTAAAATGGACAGGAACACTGAAGCTTTCTTT. Translating it yields CASSKMDRNTEAFF.

CDR3 in amino acids: CSVEDLGTSGGYNEQFF. The CDR3 DNA reads TGCAGCGTTGAAGATCTGGGGACTAGCGGGGGATACAATGAGCAGTTCTTC. V is TRBV29-1 and J is TRBJ2-1; 14 positions match TRBD2. V lost 0 bases to trimming and J lost 4 bases; unmatched junction nucleotides: 5. There are 17 residues in the CDR3. CDR1 and CDR2 from the germline V gene are SQVTM and ANQGSEA.

The V and J genes are TRBV25-1 and TRBJ1-2, with a weak D call TRBD1 (5 bases). The germline V gene has CDR1 MGHDK and CDR2 SYGVNS. The V gene lost 3 bases and the J gene lost 2 bases, with 13 bases spanning the gap. This CDR3 region has 15 residues. The CDR3 here is CASSEIAGENYGYTF. As DNA, the CDR3 is TGTGCCAGCAGTGAGATTGCGGGGGAGAACTATGGCTACACCTTC.

The chain combines TRBV4-1 with TRBJ2-7; D is possibly TRBD1 (6 bases). The CDR3 totals 15 residues. The germline gives CDR1 MGHRA, CDR2 YSYEKL. V was trimmed by 1 base and J by 4 bases, leaving 14 bases between them. Written as DNA, the CDR3 is TGCGCCAGCAGCCAAGCCCAGGGGCGCGGATACGAGCAGTACTTC. This encodes CASSQAQGRGYEQYF.

This chain uses TRBV6-2 or TRBV6-3 with TRBJ1-6, with 10 bases identical to TRBD1. This CDR3 contains 17 residues. Losses at the gene ends were 6 bases for V and 7 bases for J; bases not matched to a gene: 12. Germline V gene sequence: CDR1 MNHEY, CDR2 SVGEGT. The CDR3 region is CASSPRDRGQGNSPLHF. The CDR3 DNA reads as TGTGCCAGCAGCCCCCGAGACAGGGGGCAGGGGAATTCACCCCTCCACTTT.

This clone was seen at least ten times. This chain links TRBV11-2 with TRBJ1-2, with a possible D match to TRBD1 (6 bases). The CDR3 runs 13 residues. V was pared by 5 bases and J by 7 bases, with 14 bases between. Germline CDR1 and CDR2: SGHAT and FQNNGV. The CDR3 bases are TGTGCCAGCAGCCCTCAGGGGACACTTGGCTACACCTTC. Protein product: CASSPQGTLGYTF.

CDR3 region: CASSEQASYNQPQHF. For the CDR3, the DNA is TGTGCCAGCAGTGAGCAGGCGTCGTACAATCAGCCCCAGCATTTT. J is TRBJ1-5 and V is TRBV2, with D unclear. The CDR3 has 15 amino acids. V lost 3 bases and J lost 3, with 12 bases in between. Germline values: CDR1 SNHLY, CDR2 FYNNEI.

J is TRBJ1-4 and V is TRBV28; 7 bases line up with TRBD1. V trimming: 5 bases; J trimming: 3 bases; junction bases outside the gene matches: 3. Germline CDR1 is MDHEN and CDR2 is SYDVKM. This CDR3 is 14 amino acids long. DNA of the CDR3: TGTGCCAGCAGTACAGGGGAGGCTAATGAAAAACTGTTTTTT. Translating gives CASSTGEANEKLFF.

CDR3 residues: CASNAASAGELFF. The CDR3 region has the DNA TGTGCCAGCAATGCGGCTAGCGCCGGGGAGCTGTTTTTT. This chain joins TRBV2 and TRBJ2-2; possible D gene TRBD2, 6 bases. The CDR3 totals 13 residues. Germline CDR1 reads SNHLY; CDR2 reads FYNNEI. V lost 7 bases and J lost 6, with 12 bases in between.

This chain joins TRBV2 and TRBJ2-5, with D tentatively TRBD1 (6 bases). Looked up from germline, CDR1 is SNHLY and CDR2 is FYNNEI. This CDR3 is built from 15 residues. V lost 5 bases and J lost 5, with 18 bases in between. Here the CDR3 reads CASSTRDMGPETQYF. The CDR3 DNA sequence: TGTGCCAGCAGTACACGGGACATGGGGCCGGAGACCCAGTACTTC. Full variable domain (outside the CDR3, taken from reference TRBV2 and TRBJ2-5): EPEVTQTPSHQVTQMGQEVILRCVPISNHLYFYWYRQILGQKVEFLVSFYNNEISEKSEIFDDQFSVERPDGSNFTLKIRSTKLEDSAMYFCASSTRDMGPETQYFGPGTRLLVL.

The rearrangement joins TRBV6-5 to TRBJ1-1, with a weak D call TRBD1 (6 bases). The V end lost 2 bases, the J end lost 4 bases, and 11 bases lay between the germline ends. Germline-derived CDR1 and CDR2 are MNHEY and SVGAGI. The CDR3 covers 14 residues. The CDR3 is CASSYDGGGTEAFF. The DNA of the CDR3 is TGTGCCAGCAGTTACGATGGGGGCGGCACTGAAGCTTTCTTT.